Each of the 25 T cell receptor beta chains below was sequenced from the same sample in a study of blood T cell repertoires in COVID-19. Measured with immunoSEQ multiplex PCR; TCRdb has only the in-frame clones, and not every one. The sample has about 300,000 clones; approximately 86% are singletons. The sample comprised peripheral blood. These receptors were taken from a man between 65 and 85 years old with acute or convalescent COVID-19.

The chain recombines TRBV7-9 with TRBJ2-3, with 7 bases that match TRBD2. Germline V gives CDR1 SEHNR, CDR2 FQNEAQ (reference sequence). The CDR3 contains 16 residues. Unmatched junction bases numbered 9, after V lost 1 base and J lost 5 bases. CDR3 in DNA: TGTGCCAGCAGCTTAGTAGCGGGTACAAAGGGAGATACGCAGTATTTT. Translation gives CASSLVAGTKGDTQYF.

V is TRBV28 and J is TRBJ2-7; D is perhaps TRBD2 (6 bases). V lost 3 bases and J 2 bases, leaving 17 bases between the germline ends. The CDR3 totals 16 residues. Germline V gives CDR1 MDHEN, CDR2 SYDVKM. The CDR3 region has the DNA TGTGCCAGCAGTTTGATTTCGGGAGCCGTACCCTACGAGCAGTACTTC. This sequence encodes CASSLISGAVPYEQYF.

This chain links TRBV28 with TRBJ1-1; D remains ambiguous. CDR1 is MDHEN, CDR2 SYDVKM, per germline. The V end was cut by 3 bases, the J end by 2 bases, with 7 bases between. The length of the CDR3 is 13 residues. For the CDR3, the DNA is TGTGCCAGCAGTTTTCGGAGAAACACTGAAGCTTTCTTT. Its translation: CASSFRRNTEAFF.

The rearrangement joins TRBV5-4 to TRBJ2-7; D is unresolved. The germline gives CDR1 SGHNT, CDR2 YYREEE (reference sequence). CDR3 length equals 12 residues. Trimming cost V 0 bases and J 3 bases, with 4 bases left between them. The CDR3 region is CASSLASYEQYF. The CDR3 coding sequence is TGTGCCAGCAGCTTGGCTAGCTACGAGCAGTACTTC.

This rearrangement joins TRBV19 to TRBJ1-1, with 9 bases aligning to TRBD1. CDR3 length: 14 amino acids. Germline-derived CDR1 and CDR2 are LNHDA and SQIVND (reference sequence). The V and J ends lost 2 bases and 5 bases, in that order; junction bases with no gene match: 3. CDR3 bases: TGTGCCAGTAGTATACCCGGGACAGGGACTGAAGCTTTCTTT. Its translation is CASSIPGTGTEAFF.

This chain joins TRBV5-1 and TRBJ2-3, with 7 bases fitting TRBD2. There are 14 residues in the CDR3. V shed 0 bases, J shed 5 bases, and the junction held 3 bases outside the gene matches. Germline V gene data show CDR1 as SGHRS and CDR2 as YFSETQ. The CDR3 DNA is TGCGCCAGCAGCTTGGGCGGGAGAGGAGATACGCAGTATTTT. Translated, it gives CASSLGGRGDTQYF. Based on the CDR3 plus reference TRBV5-1 and TRBJ2-3, the full variable domain is KAGVTQTPRYLIKTRGQQVTLSCSPISGHRSVSWYQQTPGQGLQFLFEYFSETQRNKGNFPGRFSGRQFSNSRSEMNVSTLELGDSALYLCASSLGGRGDTQYFGPGTRLTVL.

This clone was detected once. The chain uses TRBV19 and TRBJ2-7, with D perhaps matching TRBD2 (6 bases). The germline V and J ends were trimmed by 3 bases and 2 bases, with 11 bases remaining between them. The CDR3 consists of 14 residues. Germline CDR1 and CDR2: LNHDA and SQIVND (reference sequence). The chain's CDR3 is CASSIPGLTYEQYF. DNA for the CDR3: TGTGCCAGTAGTATTCCGGGACTCACCTACGAGCAGTACTTC. The full variable domain, completed using reference TRBV19 and TRBJ2-7, is DGGITQSPKYLFRKEGQNVTLSCEQNLNHDAMYWYRQDPGQGLRLIYYSQIVNDFQKGDIAEGYSVSREKKESFPLTVTSAQKNPTAFYLCASSIPGLTYEQYFGPGTRLTVT.

This chain links TRBV30 with TRBJ2-1; D might be TRBD2 (5 bases). Germline V gene lookup returns CDR1 GTSNPN and CDR2 SVGIG (reference sequence). CDR3 length: 12 amino acids. Deletions cut 5 bases from V and 5 bases from J, with 10 bases between. CDR3 protein: CAWAGGNNEQFF. Written as DNA, the CDR3 is TGTGCCTGGGCCGGAGGCAACAATGAGCAGTTCTTC.

The chain employs TRBV5-6 and TRBJ2-7; D uncertain. Germline V gene sequence: CDR1 SGHDT, CDR2 YYEEEE. This CDR3 contains 13 residues. The germline V and J ends were trimmed by 2 bases and 3 bases, with 9 bases remaining between them. CDR3 DNA: TGTGCCAGCAGCTTACAGAATTTCTACGAGCAGTACTTC. Protein: CASSLQNFYEQYF.

The chain's CDR3 is CASSPGGQGLNEQFF. In nucleotides, the CDR3 is TGTGCCAGCTCACCAGGAGGACAGGGGTTGAATGAGCAGTTCTTC. The chain recombines TRBV18 with TRBJ2-1, with 9 nucleotides matching TRBD1. CDR1 and CDR2 from the germline V gene are KGHSH and LQKENI. The length of the CDR3 is 15 residues. The V gene end was trimmed by 2 bases and the J gene end by 7 bases; junction bases not matched to a gene: 6. Drawing the rest from reference TRBV18 and TRBJ2-1, the complete variable domain is NAGVMQNPRHLVRRRGQEARLRCSPMKGHSHVYWYRQLPEEGLKFMVYLQKENIIDESGMPKERFSAEFPKEGPSILRIQQVVRGDSAAYFCASSPGGQGLNEQFFGPGTRLTVL.

The chain carries TRBV24-1 and TRBJ2-2; unclear D gene. CDR1 is KGHDR and CDR2 is SFDVKD in the germline V gene. V gave up 4 bases and J gave up 3 bases, with 8 bases separating them. The CDR3 extends over 14 amino acids. CDR3 DNA: TGTGCCACCAGTGACTCAGGTTACACCGGGGAGCTGTTTTTT. Its protein product is CATSDSGYTGELFF.

This clone showed up just once. The rearrangement uses TRBV28 and TRBJ2-2, with 9 bases matching TRBD1. CDR3 length equals 17 residues. The V and J ends lost 1 base and 7 bases, in that order; junction bases with no gene match: 10. Germline lookup yields CDR1 MDHEN and CDR2 SYDVKM. In nucleotides, the CDR3 is TGTGCCAGCAGTTTATTGGGTACAGGGGGCAAAATCGGGGAGCTGTTTTTT. Translation: CASSLLGTGGKIGELFF.

The chain has TRBV30 and TRBJ2-4, with 8 bases fitting TRBD1. The CDR3 is 13 residues long. The V and J ends lost 1 base and 8 bases, in that order; junction bases with no gene match: 4. Germline CDR1 is GTSNPN and CDR2 is SVGIG (reference sequence). CDR3 sequence: CAWSDRGMDIQYF. In DNA form, the CDR3 reads TGTGCCTGGAGTGACAGGGGGATGGACATTCAGTACTTC.

The rearrangement uses TRBV12-3 or TRBV12-4 and TRBJ1-1; D ambiguous. This CDR3 comprises 12 residues. V was pared by 3 bases and J by 5 bases, with 7 bases between. The CDR3 loop reads CASSFEETEAFF. The CDR3 DNA reads TGTGCCAGCAGTTTCGAGGAGACTGAAGCTTTCTTT.

The chain uses TRBV28 and TRBJ1-6; 9 nucleotides match TRBD1. The CDR3 runs to 15 residues. V shed 7 bases, J shed 5 bases, and the junction held 6 bases outside the gene matches. Germline CDR1 is MDHEN and CDR2 is SYDVKM. The CDR3 sequence: CASTLTGGNNSPLHF. CDR3 bases: TGTGCCAGCACCCTGACAGGGGGAAATAATTCACCCCTCCACTTT.

The chain joins TRBV7-9 to TRBJ1-4; D gene unclear. Trimming removed 5 bases from V and 8 bases from J, with 15 bases in between. The CDR3 is made up of 14 amino acids. Germline V CDR1 and CDR2: SEHNR, FQNEAQ (reference sequence). The CDR3 nucleotides are TGTGCCAGCAGCAGTGGCATTCTGGGCGAAAAACTGTTTTTT. It translates to CASSSGILGEKLFF. The variable domain in full, with the rest retrieved from reference TRBV7-9 and TRBJ1-4, is DTGVSQNPRHKITKRGQNVTFRCDPISEHNRLYWYRQTLGQGPEFLTYFQNEAQLEKSRLLSDRFSAERPKGSFSTLEIQRTEQGDSAMYLCASSSGILGEKLFFGSGTQLSVL.

This rearrangement joins TRBV7-2 to TRBJ2-7, with D perhaps TRBD2 (6 bases). V was trimmed by 5 bases and J by 0 bases, leaving 14 bases between them. The germline V gene has CDR1 SGHTA and CDR2 FQGNSA. This CDR3 is 15 amino acids long. CDR3: CASSPMGGYSYEQYF. CDR3 nucleotide sequence: TGTGCCAGCAGCCCGATGGGGGGTTACTCCTACGAGCAGTACTTC.

The V gene is TRBV7-7, the J gene TRBJ2-1, with 7 bases that match TRBD2. The CDR3 sequence is 14 residues long. Trimming removed 0 bases from V and 7 bases from J; junction bases left unmatched: 3. Germline CDR1 reads SSHAT; CDR2 reads FNYEAQ (reference sequence). In DNA form, the CDR3 reads TGTGCCAGCAGCTTAGCGGGAGGGCGAAATGAGCAGTTCTTC. Translated: CASSLAGGRNEQFF.

This chain uses TRBV24-1 with TRBJ1-4, with TRBD1 as a possible D gene (6 bases). Per germline, CDR1 KGHDR and CDR2 SFDVKD. This CDR3 is 13 amino acids long. The V end was cut by 4 bases, the J end by 8 bases, with 10 bases between. CDR3 in DNA: TGTGCCACCAGTGAGACGGACAGCGAAAAACTGTTTTTT. Encoded protein: CATSETDSEKLFF.

The chain couples TRBV15 to TRBJ1-2; no firm D call. The CDR3 extends over 12 amino acids. The germline gives CDR1 LNHNV, CDR2 YYDKDF (reference sequence). V dropped 6 bases and J dropped 8 bases, with 13 bases sitting between them. For the CDR3, the DNA is TGTGCCACCAGGCGCGAATCTTCCGGCTACACCTTC. This encodes CATRRESSGYTF.

This sequence joins TRBV6-1 and TRBJ2-7, with D tentatively TRBD1 (7 bases). Germline lookup yields CDR1 MNHNS and CDR2 SASEGT. This CDR3 contains 16 residues. Trimming shortened V by 4 bases and J by 0 bases, and 16 bases separated the two germline ends. CDR3 protein: CASSVRQGGSSYEQYF. DNA of the CDR3: TGTGCCAGCAGTGTTCGACAGGGAGGAAGCTCCTACGAGCAGTACTTC.

This chain links TRBV7-2 with TRBJ2-1; 13 positions match TRBD2. The trim removed 4 bases at V and 6 bases at J, leaving 3 bases unmatched. Germline assignment: CDR1 SGHTA and CDR2 FQGNSA. The CDR3 totals 15 residues. The CDR3: CASSWTSGRSNEQFF. DNA for the CDR3: TGTGCCAGCAGCTGGACTAGCGGGAGAAGCAATGAGCAGTTCTTC. Combining the CDR3 with reference TRBV7-2 and TRBJ2-1 gives the whole variable domain GAGVSQSPSNKVTEKGKDVELRCDPISGHTALYWYRQSLGQGLEFLIYFQGNSAPDKSGLPSDRFSAERTGGSVSTLTIQRTQQEDSAVYLCASSWTSGRSNEQFFGPGTRLTVL.

The gene calls are TRBV5-5 and TRBJ1-2; TRBD1 matches 7 bases. V shed 4 bases, J shed 0 bases, and the junction held 9 bases outside the gene matches. Germline CDR1 is SGHKS and CDR2 is YYEKEE (reference sequence). The length of the CDR3 is 16 residues. The CDR3, as DNA: TGTGCCAGCAGCCGTGTTCCGGACAGGACTAACTATGGCTACACCTTC. Its protein product is CASSRVPDRTNYGYTF.

Notes on this clone: At the DNA level, this CDR3 is encoded by other sequences in the same sample as well. The chain combines TRBV5-1 with TRBJ2-5; 8 bases align to TRBD1. Germline values: CDR1 SGHRS, CDR2 YFSETQ. V was clipped by 4 bases and J by 3 bases; unmatched bases: 5. The CDR3 is 14 amino acids. The CDR3 nucleotides are TGCGCCAGCAGCCTGGGGGGACAGGAAGAGACCCAGTACTTC. It specifies CASSLGGQEETQYF.

V gene TRBV10-1 combines with J gene TRBJ2-2; D gene ambiguous. The V and J ends lost 3 bases and 1 base respectively, with 3 bases between them. The V gene's germline CDR1 is WNHNN and CDR2 SYGVQD (reference sequence). This CDR3 spans 13 amino acids. The CDR3 nucleotides are TGCGCCAGCAGTGATCAGAACACCGGGGAGCTGTTTTTT. This translates into CASSDQNTGELFF.